These T cell receptor beta chains were read from a single sample in a study of OX40 agonist ivuxolimab in advanced cancers. The data were produced by immunoSEQ multiplex PCR, yet TCRdb's version contains in-frame clones alone and is incomplete. The table shows just over 20,000 clones, with around three quarters occurring only once. The sample was CD4+ or CD8+ T cells sorted from blood, taken in a trial of the OX40 agonist ivuxolimab. These receptors all stem from an adult with an advanced solid tumor such as melanoma, head and neck, liver or kidney cancer. Both conserved end residues are part of each CDR3. Fields, in order: D gene, J gene, V gene, clone size, CDR3 DNA, CDR3 protein. A D gene is named only where the DNA matches it firmly. Not every row has a clone size; where given, it reads once, few, many or a size class.

.,TRBJ1-5,TRBV6-6,.,TGTGCCAGCAATACGAAGGATCAGCCCCAGCATTTT,CASNTKDQPQHF
.,TRBJ1-6,TRBV27,.,TGTGCCAGCAGGAACGGAGGTTCACCCCTCCACTTT,CASRNGGSPLHF
TRBD2,TRBJ2-7,TRBV18,.,TGTGCCAGCTCACCACCCAAGCGGGGGGGCCGGGACGAGCAGTACTTC,CASSPPKRGGRDEQYF
.,TRBJ1-1,TRBV9,few,TGTGCCAGCAGCGTAGAAGGTCGAGGTGAAGCTTTCTTT,CASSVEGRGEAFF
.,TRBJ2-5,TRBV5-1,.,TGCGCCAGCAGCTTGACCGCGGGGTCGGGAGAGACCCAGTACTTC,CASSLTAGSGETQYF
.,TRBJ2-3,TRBV9,.,TGTGCCAGCAGCGTAGTCCACGGACGGAGCACAGATACGCAGTATTTT,CASSVVHGRSTDTQYF
.,TRBJ2-7,TRBV5-1,.,TGCGCCAGCAGCTCCCCACGCCTCGAAGAGCAGTACTTC,CASSSPRLEEQYF
.,TRBJ2-3,TRBV5-1,.,TGCGCCAGCCGGACTGTTTCTAGCACAGATACGCAGTATTTT,CASRTVSSTDTQYF
.,TRBJ1-1,TRBV5-1,.,TGCGCCAGCAGATCCGGGGGCACTGAAGCTTTCTTT,CASRSGGTEAFF
.,TRBJ2-7,TRBV2,.,TGTGCCATCAACAGGGACTACGAGCAGTACTTC,CAINRDYEQYF
.,TRBJ1-1,TRBV5-8,.,TGTGCCACCCTAGAGAGTACTGAAGCTTTCTTT,CATLESTEAFF
.,TRBJ2-5,TRBV27,.,TGTGCCAGCAGTTTCTCTCCTCCCGGGACTTATACCGAAGAGACCCAGTACTTC,CASSFSPPGTYTEETQYF
TRBD1,TRBJ2-6,TRBV7-3,.,TGTGCCAGCAGCTTAAACAGGGGTTTCGGTGGGGCCAACGTCCTGACTTTC,CASSLNRGFGGANVLTF
.,TRBJ2-1,TRBV7-9,.,TGTGCCAGCAGCCCTCAACATGATGAGCAGTTCTTC,CASSPQHDEQFF
.,TRBJ1-4,TRBV5-6,.,TGTGCCAGCAGCTTGGGCCGGGAGAGAGGTGAAAAACTGTTTTTT,CASSLGRERGEKLFF
TRBD1,TRBJ1-2,TRBV6-6,.,TGTGCCAGCAGCCCCTGGGGTGACAGGGGTTATGGCTACACCTTC,CASSPWGDRGYGYTF
.,TRBJ1-5,TRBV30,.,TGTGCCTGGACACCCCAGAGCAATCAGCCCCAGCATTTT,CAWTPQSNQPQHF
TRBD1,TRBJ1-1,TRBV7-3,.,TGTGCCAGCAGCTTAGGGACAGGGAGAACTGAAGCTTTCTTT,CASSLGTGRTEAFF
TRBD2,TRBJ2-3,TRBV7-2,.,TGTGCCAGCAGCTCTCTCCCCGGGGAGGGAACGCAATATTTT,CASSSLPGEGTQYF
TRBD2,TRBJ2-7,TRBV13,.,TGTGCCAGCAGCGCACAGCAAGCGGGGGGGCCCACCTACGAGCAGTACTTC,CASSAQQAGGPTYEQYF
.,TRBJ2-7,TRBV30,.,TGTGCCTGGGGCAGGGATACCTACGAGCAGTACTTC,CAWGRDTYEQYF
.,TRBJ2-2,TRBV6-1,.,TGTGCCAGCAGTGGATACACCGGGGAGCTGTTTTTT,CASSGYTGELFF
.,TRBJ2-1,TRBV13,.,TGTGCCAGCAGCTTGGGGGGACTTGGCTCCTACAATGAGCAGTTCTTC,CASSLGGLGSYNEQFF
.,TRBJ1-6,TRBV6-5,.,TGTGCCAGCAGCCGCGGGGATAATTCACCCCTCCACTTT,CASSRGDNSPLHF
.,TRBJ1-5,TRBV15,.,TGTGCCACCAGCAGGGGGGACAGCAATCAGCCCCAGCATTTT,CATSRGDSNQPQHF
.,TRBJ2-7,TRBV21-1,.,TGTGCCAGCAGCAAAGGGACAGGGATCCCCTACGAGCAGTACTTC,CASSKGTGIPYEQYF
TRBD2,TRBJ2-2,TRBV5-5,once,TGTGCCAGCAGCGTAGCGGGGGGGAACACCGGGGAGCTGTTTTTT,CASSVAGGNTGELFF
.,TRBJ1-5,TRBV6-5,.,TGTGCCAGCAGTTCTGGCCCCCAATCAGGCCAGCATTTT,CASSSGPQSGQHF
.,TRBJ2-7,TRBV5-3,.,TGTGCCAGAAGCTTGGGGGGGCCCACCTCCTACGAGCAGTACTTC,CARSLGGPTSYEQYF
.,TRBJ1-3,TRBV19,few,TGTGCCAGTAGTATGGTCGGGCAGAGAAACACCATATATTTT,CASSMVGQRNTIYF
.,TRBJ1-1,TRBV29-1,.,TGCAGCGTTCTGGTTCGGGAATTAGAAGCTTTCTTT,CSVLVRELEAFF
.,TRBJ2-3,TRBV5-1,.,TGCGCCAGCAGCTTGAGGCAGGGCTCAGATACGCAGTATTTT,CASSLRQGSDTQYF
.,TRBJ1-6,TRBV6-6,.,TGTGCCAGCTGGGGAGACTATAATTCACCCCTCCACTTT,CASWGDYNSPLHF
.,TRBJ1-2,TRBV7-9,.,TGTGCCAGCACCATTGGGGGGCGATGGGGCTACACCTTC,CASTIGGRWGYTF
TRBD1,TRBJ1-3,TRBV19,.,TGTGCCAGTCACTACAGGGGAGCAGGAAACACCATATATTTT,CASHYRGAGNTIYF
TRBD1,TRBJ2-7,TRBV19,.,TGTGCCAGTAGTGCCAGGGGGCGTAACGAGCAGTACTTC,CASSARGRNEQYF
.,TRBJ1-2,TRBV6-6,.,TGTGCCAGCAGTTTAGACACGTTCCAGAGCTATGGCTACACCTTC,CASSLDTFQSYGYTF
TRBD1,TRBJ1-5,TRBV2,few,TGTGCCAGCGCCGGGACAGGGGGCACGCAGCCCCAGCATTTT,CASAGTGGTQPQHF
TRBD1,TRBJ2-3,TRBV19,.,TGTGCCAGTAGTTCGCGGACAGGTCTGGATACGCAGTATTTT,CASSSRTGLDTQYF
.,TRBJ2-5,TRBV23-1,.,TGCGCCAGCAGTCAAAGACTACAGGGACGGAGAGAGACCCAGTACTTC,CASSQRLQGRRETQYF
.,TRBJ1-6,TRBV5-4,.,TGTGCCAGCAGCTTGGAGTCTCACAGGAATTCACCCCTCCACTTT,CASSLESHRNSPLHF
.,TRBJ2-5,TRBV11-1,.,TGTGCCAGCAGCTTAGGTTTGGAGACCCAGTACTTC,CASSLGLETQYF
.,TRBJ1-2,TRBV7-2,.,TGTGCCAGCAGCTTACCCTTGGGCCGAACCTATGGCTACACCTTC,CASSLPLGRTYGYTF
.,TRBJ1-4,TRBV6-4,.,TGTGCCAGCGGACAGAAAGAAGGGGAAAAACTGTTTTTT,CASGQKEGEKLFF
.,TRBJ2-1,TRBV19,.,TGTGCCAGTAGGGCCACGAACTCCTACAATGAGCAGTTCTTC,CASRATNSYNEQFF